The 27 T cell receptor beta chains reported below all come from one sample, sequenced in a study of Graves' ophthalmopathy and Graves' hyperthyroidism. The sequenced template was RNA, covering the TCR beta CDR3 region. RT-PCR in the first round used HTBI primers; a second-round multiplex PCR followed. Using its own MiXCR run on the multiplex PCR reads, TCRdb lists one record per CDR3 protein. The repertoire consists of approximately 500,000 distinct CDR3 sequences, with about an eighth occurring once and the leading ten covering 8% to 10%. Sequencing used blood. The receptors were sampled from a woman younger than 45 with Graves' ophthalmopathy.

In its sample, this clonotype was seen many times. The chain is built from TRBV20-1 and TRBJ2-4; D is perhaps TRBD1 or TRBD2 (5 bases each). Trimming removed 6 bases at V and 8 bases at J, with 17 bases between. The CDR3 has 13 residues. Germline V gene data show CDR1 as DFQATT and CDR2 as SNEGSKA (reference sequence). The DNA for the CDR3 is TGCAGTGCGGATAGAGGGGATCTGTACATTCAGTACTTC. Its translation is CSADRGDLYIQYF.

At least ten counts were recorded for this clonotype. The chain combines TRBV27 with TRBJ1-2; D not certain. The CDR3 runs to 15 residues. Per the germline V gene, CDR1 is MNHEY and CDR2 is SMNVEV (reference sequence). V shed 0 bases and J shed 4 bases, with 12 bases lying between them. CDR3: CASSLSWTRSYGYTF. The CDR3 nucleotides read TGTGCCAGCAGTTTATCCTGGACGAGGAGCTATGGCTACACCTTC.

This clonotype was seen repeatedly, ten times or more. CDR3 in DNA: TGTGCCACCAGCAGTTCCGGGGGGAGGGCTTTCTTT. It translates to CATSSSGGRAFF. The V call is TRBV15, the J call TRBJ1-1; tentative D call: TRBD1 (5 bases). V shed 3 bases and J shed 11 bases, with 13 bases lying between them. Germline CDR1 LNHNV, CDR2 YYDKDF (reference sequence). The CDR3 is 12 residues long.

This clonotype was detected many times. This chain connects TRBV6-5 to TRBJ1-2; TRBD1 matches 9 bases. V shed 2 bases and J 5 bases; nucleotides not matched to a gene: 9. The CDR3 consists of 16 residues. Per germline, CDR1 MNHEY and CDR2 SVGAGI. CDR3 loop: CASSYREQGAGYGYTF. CDR3 sequence (DNA): TGTGCCAGCAGTTACCGGGAACAGGGGGCAGGGTATGGCTACACCTTC.

This clonotype was observed many times. The J gene is TRBJ1-2, the V gene TRBV12-5, with D perhaps TRBD1 (5 bases). CDR1 and CDR2 from the germline V gene are LGHNT and FRNRAP. This CDR3 comprises 13 residues. V was cut by 1 base and J by 4 bases, with 7 bases left in between. This CDR3 is CASGLEQGYGYTF. CDR3 coding DNA: TGTGCTAGTGGTTTGGAGCAGGGCTATGGCTACACCTTC. Looking up the rest from reference TRBV12-5 and TRBJ1-2 gives the full variable domain: DARVTQTPRHKVTEMGQEVTMRCQPILGHNTVFWYRQTMMQGLELLAYFRNRAPLDDSGMPKDRFSAEMPDATLATLKIQPSEPRDSAVYFCASGLEQGYGYTFGSGTRLTVV.

This clonotype has ten or more counts. The chain joins TRBV29-1 to TRBJ1-2; TRBD1 aligns across 7 bases. The J segment lost 7 bases and the V segment lost 5 bases, leaving 10 bases of the junction unmatched. The CDR3 consists of 13 residues. CDR1 and CDR2 (germline): SQVTM, ANQGSEA. CDR3 DNA sequence: TGCAGCGTTCTCCCGCCGACAGGGCCTGGCTACACCTTC. Amino acids: CSVLPPTGPGYTF. Full variable domain (outside the CDR3, taken from reference TRBV29-1 and TRBJ1-2): SAVISQKPSRDICQRGTSLTIQCQVDSQVTMMFWYRQQPGQSLTLIATANQGSEATYESGFVIDKFPISRPNLTFSTLTVSNMSPEDSSIYLCSVLPPTGPGYTFGSGTRLTVV.

This clonotype was counted many times. The V call is TRBV5-1, the J call TRBJ1-2, with 10 nucleotides matching TRBD1. CDR1 and CDR2 from the germline V gene are SGHRS and YFSETQ. Germline trimming cut 4 bases from V and 1 base from J; bases unmatched to any gene: 4. CDR3 length: 15 amino acids. CDR3 residues: CASSRTGGSNYGYTF. The CDR3 DNA follows: TGCGCCAGCAGCCGGACAGGGGGTAGTAACTATGGCTACACCTTC.

This clonotype has ten or more counts. The gene calls are TRBV12-3 or TRBV12-4 and TRBJ2-7; 8 nucleotides agree with TRBD2. The CDR3 is made up of 16 amino acids. Trimming took 4 bases from V and 2 from J; bases not matched to a gene: 10. The CDR3 protein is CASSSTAREGPYEQYF. The CDR3 nucleotides read TGTGCCAGCAGTTCCACAGCCCGGGAGGGGCCCTACGAGCAGTACTTC.

This clonotype was counted at least ten times. This sequence joins TRBV7-8 and TRBJ1-1; D uncertain. The CDR3 runs 15 residues. V lost 1 base and J 1 base, leaving 10 bases between the germline ends. Germline values: CDR1 SGHVS, CDR2 FQNEAQ. In DNA, the CDR3 is TGTGCCAGCAGCTTAGAGACCACAAGGAACACTGAAGCTTTCTTT. Its translation is CASSLETTRNTEAFF.

This sequence joins TRBV20-1 and TRBJ2-5; TRBD1 matches 11 bases. Trimming removed 3 bases from V and 5 bases from J; junction bases left unmatched: 8. The CDR3 is 15 residues long. Germline V gene lookup returns CDR1 DFQATT and CDR2 SNEGSKA (reference sequence). The CDR3 spells CSASRGQGVLETQYF. In nucleotides, the CDR3 is TGCAGTGCTAGCCGGGGACAGGGGGTTTTGGAGACCCAGTACTTC.

The chain joins TRBV28 to TRBJ1-5; TRBD1 agrees at 8 bases. J lost 6 bases, V lost 0 bases, and 7 bases had no gene match. This CDR3 comprises 16 residues. The germline V gene encodes CDR1 MDHEN and CDR2 SYDVKM. The CDR3: CASSLWGQGAFQPQHF. The CDR3, as DNA: TGTGCCAGCAGTTTATGGGGCCAGGGGGCCTTTCAGCCCCAGCATTTT.

In this sample, this clonotype turned up many times. The chain joins TRBV6-2 or TRBV6-3 to TRBJ1-1; D ambiguous. Germline CDR1 MNHEY, CDR2 SVGEGT. The length of the CDR3 is 14 residues. V gave up 5 bases and J gave up 6 bases, with 16 bases separating them. The CDR3 loop reads CASSETERLAEAFF. In DNA form, the CDR3 reads TGTGCCAGCAGTGAGACGGAGAGGCTCGCTGAAGCTTTCTTT.

This clonotype was recorded a few times. The V and J genes are TRBV13 and TRBJ2-3, with D tentatively TRBD2 (5 bases). The ends were cut back, 1 base at V and 1 base at J, with 12 bases in the middle. The CDR3 covers 16 residues. CDR1 PRHDT and CDR2 FYEKMQ come from the germline V gene (reference sequence). Here the CDR3 DNA reads TGTGCCAGCAGCTTAGAGGCAGTGGGAGGCACAGATACGCAGTATTTT. Amino acids: CASSLEAVGGTDTQYF.

This clonotype has ten or more counts. J is TRBJ2-5 and V is TRBV5-1; 9 nucleotides line up with TRBD1. The CDR3 has 16 residues. Germline V lookup: CDR1 SGHRS, CDR2 YFSETQ. The trim removed 3 bases at V and 5 bases at J, leaving 11 bases unmatched. The CDR3 spells CASSSVANRGQETQYF. The DNA for the CDR3 is TGCGCCAGCAGCTCGGTGGCGAACAGGGGGCAGGAGACCCAGTACTTC.

CDR3 region: CASSQGRTGRNQPQHF. The CDR3 nucleotides read TGTGCCAGCAGCCAAGGAAGGACAGGGAGGAATCAGCCCCAGCATTTT. The rearrangement joins TRBV4-2 to TRBJ1-5; 8 bases map to TRBD1. The length of the CDR3 is 16 residues. CDR1 LGHNA and CDR2 YNFKEQ come from the germline V gene. The J segment lost 4 bases and the V segment lost 1 base, leaving 6 bases of the junction unmatched.

In its sample, this clonotype was seen many times. The chain links TRBV2 to TRBJ2-1; TRBD2 aligns across 8 bases. The germline V gene encodes CDR1 SNHLY and CDR2 FYNNEI. CDR3 length: 15 amino acids. The V segment lost 2 bases and the J segment 4 bases; nucleotides outside the gene matches: 4. Here the CDR3 reads CASSELGLVYNEQFF. In nucleotides, the CDR3 is TGTGCCAGCAGTGAATTGGGACTAGTATACAATGAGCAGTTCTTC.

In its sample, this clonotype was seen many times. The rearrangement links TRBV20-1 to TRBJ2-2; 7 bases line up with TRBD1. This CDR3 comprises 14 residues. The trim removed 3 bases at V and 7 bases at J, leaving 8 bases unmatched. The germline V gene encodes CDR1 DFQATT and CDR2 SNEGSKA (reference sequence). This CDR3 is CSASPTGDIGELFF. The CDR3 DNA is TGCAGTGCTAGCCCAACAGGGGATATCGGGGAGCTGTTTTTT.

A few counts support this clonotype. This chain links TRBV4-2 with TRBJ1-5; TRBD1 aligns across 8 bases. Germline CDR1 LGHNA, CDR2 YNFKEQ. V was pared by 4 bases and J by 5 bases, with 13 bases of the junction left unmatched. The CDR3 covers 17 residues. CDR3 in amino acids: CASSPRPPGQGDQPQHF. DNA for the CDR3: TGTGCCAGCAGCCCGCGCCCCCCTGGACAGGGAGATCAGCCCCAGCATTTT.

To note about this clonotype: Being one base from a much bigger clone, this may be a read error. CDR3: CAWSGPGGLNSEAFF. As DNA, the CDR3 is TGTGCCTGGAGTGGCCCCGGGGGGCTGAACTCTGAAGCTTTCTTT. This sequence joins TRBV30 and TRBJ1-1, with a possible D match to TRBD1 (6 bases). Germline V gene data show CDR1 as GTSNPN and CDR2 as SVGIG (reference sequence). This CDR3 has 15 residues.

This clonotype came up a few times. This chain connects TRBV20-1 to TRBJ2-2; D is perhaps TRBD1 or TRBD2 (5 bases each). Looked up from germline, CDR1 is DFQATT and CDR2 is SNEGSKA (reference sequence). This CDR3 contains 15 residues. Trimming removed 4 bases at V and 4 bases at J, with 16 bases between. In DNA, the CDR3 is TGCAGTGCTAATGCCGGGACCCCTTCCACCGGGGAGCTGTTTTTT. Translated, it gives CSANAGTPSTGELFF.

This clonotype was found many times. V usage is TRBV7-9 and J usage is TRBJ1-1; D gene uncertain. Germline V gives CDR1 SEHNR, CDR2 FQNEAQ (reference sequence). Between the trimmed V and J ends, which lost 4 bases and 7 bases, there was a span of 22 bases. The CDR3 contains 16 residues. CDR3 sequence (DNA): TGTGCCAGCAGCTCATTGCGAGGACGGCCCTCTGGTGAAGCTTTCTTT. Translated, it gives CASSSLRGRPSGEAFF.

This clonotype has a count of ten or more. The chain carries TRBV6-1 and TRBJ2-6; no reliable D call. The CDR3 spans 16 residues. Germline V CDR1 and CDR2: MNHNS, SASEGT. Trimming shortened V by 1 base and J by 4 bases, and 11 bases separated the two germline ends. CDR3 nucleotide sequence: TGTGCCAGCAGTGAAGAGGCCCCCGGCGGGGCCAACGTCCTGACTTTC. Encoded protein: CASSEEAPGGANVLTF.

This clonotype appeared many times. The chain combines TRBV6-1 with TRBJ1-6; D is unresolved. Per the germline V gene, CDR1 is MNHNS and CDR2 is SASEGT. The V gene lost 7 bases and the J gene lost 7 bases, with 14 bases spanning the gap. The CDR3 spans 14 residues. CDR3 loop: CASTSDLENSPLHF. CDR3 bases: TGTGCCAGCACCTCCGACCTTGAAAATTCACCCCTCCACTTT.

Ten or more counts support this clonotype. The chain couples TRBV10-1 to TRBJ2-5; possibly TRBD2 for D (5 bases). The ends were cut back, 3 bases at V and 5 bases at J, with 13 bases in the middle. CDR1 and CDR2 from the germline V gene are WNHNN and SYGVQD (reference sequence). The CDR3 is 14 amino acids. CDR3 DNA: TGCGCCAGCAGTGATCCGACTACCGGGGAGACCCAGTACTTC. Translation: CASSDPTTGETQYF.

This clonotype was detected many times. The chain is built from TRBV6-2 or TRBV6-3 and TRBJ1-1; TRBD1 agrees at 8 bases. V gave up 11 bases and J gave up 8 bases; unmatched junction bases: 10. The CDR3 contains 12 residues. Germline V gene lookup returns CDR1 MNHEY and CDR2 SVGEGT. DNA for the CDR3: TGTGCCTGTGGACGGGGGACAGGAGAAGCTTTCTTT. It is translated as CACGRGTGEAFF.

The chain couples TRBV4-2 to TRBJ2-7, with TRBD1 identical over 7 bases. Losses at the gene ends were 2 bases for V and 2 bases for J; bases not matched to a gene: 12. The germline gives CDR1 LGHNA, CDR2 YNFKEQ. CDR3 length: 17 amino acids. The CDR3 region is CASSQPPGRQGAYEQYF. The CDR3 bases are TGTGCCAGCAGCCAACCGCCCGGTCGACAGGGCGCCTACGAGCAGTACTTC.

The table lists this clonotype with many counts. The chain uses TRBV20-1 and TRBJ1-5; D is unclear. The V end lost 0 bases, the J end lost 2 bases, and 5 bases lay between the germline ends. This CDR3 comprises 13 residues. Germline V gene data show CDR1 as DFQATT and CDR2 as SNEGSKA (reference sequence). DNA for the CDR3: TGCAGTGCTAGAGATGAGGGCAATCAGCCCCAGCATTTT. This gives the protein CSARDEGNQPQHF.